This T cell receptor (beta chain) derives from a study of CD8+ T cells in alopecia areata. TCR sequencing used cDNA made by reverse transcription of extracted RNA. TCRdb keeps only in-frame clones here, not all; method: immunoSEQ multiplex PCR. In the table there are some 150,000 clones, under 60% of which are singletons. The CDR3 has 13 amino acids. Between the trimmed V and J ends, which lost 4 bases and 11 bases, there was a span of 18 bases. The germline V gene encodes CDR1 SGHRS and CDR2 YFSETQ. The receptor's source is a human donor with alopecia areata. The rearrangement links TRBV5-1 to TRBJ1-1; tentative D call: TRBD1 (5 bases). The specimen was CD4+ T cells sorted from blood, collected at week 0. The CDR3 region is CASSPRDALGAFF. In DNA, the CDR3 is TGCGCCAGCAGCCCCCGGGACGCCTTGGGGGCTTTCTTT.